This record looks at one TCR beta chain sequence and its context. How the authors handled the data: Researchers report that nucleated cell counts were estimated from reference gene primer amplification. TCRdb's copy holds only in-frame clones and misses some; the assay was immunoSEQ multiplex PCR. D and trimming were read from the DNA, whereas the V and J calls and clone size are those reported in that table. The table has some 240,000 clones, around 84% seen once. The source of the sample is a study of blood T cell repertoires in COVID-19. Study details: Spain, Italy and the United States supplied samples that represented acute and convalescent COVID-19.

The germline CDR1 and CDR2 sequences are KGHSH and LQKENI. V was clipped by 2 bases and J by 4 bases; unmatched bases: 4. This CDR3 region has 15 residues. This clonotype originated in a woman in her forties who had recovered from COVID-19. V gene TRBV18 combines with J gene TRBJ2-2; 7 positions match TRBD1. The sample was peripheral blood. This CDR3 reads CASSPVTGITGELFF. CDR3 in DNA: TGTGCCAGCTCACCAGTGACAGGGATCACCGGGGAGCTGTTTTTT.